This T cell receptor beta chain came from a study of T cells in Graves' hyperthyroidism and ophthalmopathy. The study's findings and limits: Blood held most thyroid clonotypes expanded above 0.001 frequency. Model-based prediction identified ophthalmopathy a median 6.5 months prior to its onset.

With 4 bases removed from V and 8 bases from J, the gap between germline ends came to 15 bases. This CDR3 has 13 residues. CDR1 is MGHDK and CDR2 is SYGVNS in the germline V gene. Using RNA transcripts as the source, TCR beta CDR3 regions were amplified. First-round RT-PCR targeting the TCR CDR3 was performed with the HTBI primer set. From the multiplex PCR reads, TCRdb called clonotypes with MiXCR, one entry per CDR3 protein. The data show hundreds of thousands of distinct CDR3 sequences, 35% seen once. There are many counts of this clonotype. Its antigen is as yet unknown. For the diagnoses, clinical symptoms, serum thyroxine and TRAb, thyroid ultrasound and orbital computed tomography were used. PBMCs were sourced from around 10 ml fresh peripheral blood.

The source material was blood. The rearrangement links TRBV25-1 to TRBJ2-7; no clear D gene. The receptor comes from a middle-aged woman with Graves' hyperthyroidism. This CDR3 is CASSARTDFQQYF. In nucleotides, the CDR3 is TGTGCCAGCAGTGCGAGAACCGATTTCCAGCAGTACTTC.